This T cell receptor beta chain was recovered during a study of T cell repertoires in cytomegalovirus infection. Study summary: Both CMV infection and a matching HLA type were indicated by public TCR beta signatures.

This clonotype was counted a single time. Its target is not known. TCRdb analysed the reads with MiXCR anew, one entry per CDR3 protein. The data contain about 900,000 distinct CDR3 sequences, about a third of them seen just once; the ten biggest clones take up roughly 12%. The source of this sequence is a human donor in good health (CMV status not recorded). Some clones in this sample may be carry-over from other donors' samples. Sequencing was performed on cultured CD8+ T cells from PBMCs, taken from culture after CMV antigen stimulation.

CDR3 sequence reads: CASGGGWEKLFF. The DNA of the CDR3 is TGTGCCAGCGGGGGGGGTTGGGAAAAACTGTTTTTT. The chain is built from TRBV6-1 and TRBJ1-4, with D possibly being TRBD1 (5 bases). CDR1 and CDR2 from the germline V gene are MNHNS and SASEGT. Deletions cut 8 bases from V and 8 bases from J, with 12 bases between. The CDR3 contains 12 residues.